Listed below are T cell receptor beta chains from one sample, sequenced in a study of cytomegalovirus exposure and HLA in healthy donors. Libraries were prepared by immunoSEQ multiplex PCR; TCRdb keeps only in-frame clonotypes and omits some of them. Counted here are more than 95,000 clones, around two thirds occurring once; the ten biggest clones make up less than 9.5%. The sample was PBMCs. The source is a middle-aged woman in good health and CMV-seropositive. Both conserved end residues are part of each CDR3. D genes are given only for firm matches. Clone size appears in some rows only: once, few, many, or a class for an expanded clone.

j_call | v_call | cdr3_length | clone_size | d_call | cdr3_aa | cdr3_nt
TRBJ2-7 | TRBV11-1 | 15 | NA | TRBD2 | CASSPAPGGPYEQYF | TGTGCCAGCAGCCCTGCCCCGGGAGGGCCTTACGAGCAGTACTTC
TRBJ1-2 | TRBV6-5 | 14 | few | NA | CASSYSRRYYGYTF | TGTGCCAGCAGTTACTCAAGGCGGTACTATGGCTACACCTTC
TRBJ2-5 | TRBV7-9 | 13 | NA | NA | CASSPESEETQYF | TGTGCCAGCAGCCCTGAATCGGAAGAGACCCAGTACTTC
TRBJ2-1 | TRBV30 | 13 | NA | TRBD1 | CAWSGDRDNEQFF | TGTGCCTGGAGTGGGGACAGGGACAATGAGCAGTTCTTC
TRBJ1-1 | TRBV29-1 | 12 | NA | TRBD1 | CSVQTGETEAFF | TGCAGCGTTCAGACAGGGGAGACTGAAGCTTTCTTT
TRBJ2-1 | TRBV30 | 15 | few | TRBD2 | CAWRSDSGRKNEQFF | TGTGCCTGGAGGTCTGATAGCGGGAGAAAGAATGAGCAGTTCTTC
TRBJ2-7 | TRBV29-1 | 15 | NA | NA | CSVTTQGPSSYEQYF | TGCAGCGTTACTACTCAGGGCCCGAGCTCCTACGAGCAGTACTTC
TRBJ2-7 | TRBV7-9 | 17 | NA | TRBD2 | CASSLVLDAGGSYEQYF | TGTGCCAGCAGCTTAGTCCTTGATGCGGGAGGGTCCTACGAGCAGTACTTC
TRBJ2-5 | TRBV7-6 | 16 | NA | TRBD2 | CASSLGLAGGPETQYF | TGTGCCAGCAGCTTAGGTCTAGCGGGAGGGCCAGAGACCCAGTACTTC
TRBJ2-1 | TRBV19 | 19 | NA | NA | CASSMYPSPSVSPGNEQFF | TGTGCCAGTAGTATGTACCCGAGCCCTAGCGTCAGTCCGGGCAATGAGCAGTTCTTC
TRBJ2-1 | TRBV13 | 14 | NA | TRBD2 | CASSDLAGNNEQFF | TGTGCCAGCAGCGACCTAGCGGGTAACAATGAGCAGTTCTTC
TRBJ2-5 | TRBV9 | 18 | NA | TRBD2 | CASSVGGLAGGPGETQYF | TGTGCCAGCAGCGTAGGGGGACTAGCGGGAGGGCCAGGGGAGACCCAGTACTTC
TRBJ2-7 | TRBV29-1 | 11 | NA | NA | CSVGTVYEQYF | TGCAGCGTTGGGACAGTCTACGAGCAGTACTTC
TRBJ2-7 | TRBV7-6 | 14 | NA | TRBD1 | CASSLDRGPNEQYF | TGTGCCAGCAGCTTGGACAGGGGGCCGAACGAGCAGTACTTC